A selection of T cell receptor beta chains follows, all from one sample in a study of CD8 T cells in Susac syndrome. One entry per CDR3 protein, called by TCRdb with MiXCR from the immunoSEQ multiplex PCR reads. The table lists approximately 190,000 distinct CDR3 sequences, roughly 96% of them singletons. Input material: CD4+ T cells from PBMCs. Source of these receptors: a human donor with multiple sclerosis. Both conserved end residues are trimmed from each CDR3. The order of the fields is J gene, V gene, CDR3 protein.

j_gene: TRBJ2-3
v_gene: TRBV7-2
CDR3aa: ASSRNRGPTDTQY

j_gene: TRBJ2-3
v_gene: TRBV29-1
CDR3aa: SVALVVGTGRDTQY

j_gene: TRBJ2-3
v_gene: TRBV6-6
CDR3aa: ASSYQTDTQY

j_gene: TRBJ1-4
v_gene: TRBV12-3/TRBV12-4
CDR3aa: ASSLRAKLF

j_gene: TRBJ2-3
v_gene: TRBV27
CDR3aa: ASSRPGLAPDTQY

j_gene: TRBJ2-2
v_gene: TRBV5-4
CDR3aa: ASSVGQPNTGELF

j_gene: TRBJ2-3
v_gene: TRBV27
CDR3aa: ASSIAGGASSDTQY

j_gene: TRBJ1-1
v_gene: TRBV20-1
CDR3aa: SASRAGPNTEAF

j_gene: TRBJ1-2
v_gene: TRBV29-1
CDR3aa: SVVDGYT

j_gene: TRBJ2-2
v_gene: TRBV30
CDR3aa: AWSLRNTGELF

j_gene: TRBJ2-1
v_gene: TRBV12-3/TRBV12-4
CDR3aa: ASSLAGRREQF

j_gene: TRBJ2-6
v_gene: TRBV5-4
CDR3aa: ASRIASGANVLT

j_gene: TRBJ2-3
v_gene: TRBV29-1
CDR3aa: SVEGSTDTQY

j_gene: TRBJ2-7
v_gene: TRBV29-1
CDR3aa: SVGGLRGQSSYEQY

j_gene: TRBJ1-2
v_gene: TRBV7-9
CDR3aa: ASSLSSQGEGYGYT

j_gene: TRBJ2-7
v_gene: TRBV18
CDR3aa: ASSPRGDEQY

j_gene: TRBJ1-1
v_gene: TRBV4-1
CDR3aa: ASRLRAVTLNTEAF

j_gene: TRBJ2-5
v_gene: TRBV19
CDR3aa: ASTPGTGLANQETQY

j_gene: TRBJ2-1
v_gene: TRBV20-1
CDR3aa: SASRGLGNEQF

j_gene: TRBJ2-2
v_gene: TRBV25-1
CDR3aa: ASSRDSNTGELF

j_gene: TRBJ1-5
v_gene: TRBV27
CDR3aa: ASSLWRNQPQH

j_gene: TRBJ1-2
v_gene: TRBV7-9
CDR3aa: ASTRQGEGYT

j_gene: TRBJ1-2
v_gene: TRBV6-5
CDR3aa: ATRDRGTAYGYT

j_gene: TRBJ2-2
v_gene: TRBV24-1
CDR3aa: ATRGRDQSGELF

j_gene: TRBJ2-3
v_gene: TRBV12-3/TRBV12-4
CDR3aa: ASSPLESTDTQY

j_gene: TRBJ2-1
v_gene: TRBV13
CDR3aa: ASRPRYGPVEQF

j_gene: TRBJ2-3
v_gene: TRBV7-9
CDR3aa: ASSFSSGSTDTQY

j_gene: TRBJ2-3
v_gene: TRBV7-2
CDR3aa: ASSEGWATAP

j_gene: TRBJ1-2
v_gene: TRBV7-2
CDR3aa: ASSLGHVGYT

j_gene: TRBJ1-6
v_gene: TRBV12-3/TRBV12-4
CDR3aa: ASTAGTGNSPLH

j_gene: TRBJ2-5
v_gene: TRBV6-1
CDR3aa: ASKTRQEETQY

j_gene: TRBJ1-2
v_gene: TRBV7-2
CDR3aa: ASSRETGMGYGYT

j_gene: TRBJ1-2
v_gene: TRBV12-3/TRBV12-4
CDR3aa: ASSFFGTLSRRDYGYT

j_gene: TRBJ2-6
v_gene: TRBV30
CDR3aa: AWSPGGGPRSGANVLT

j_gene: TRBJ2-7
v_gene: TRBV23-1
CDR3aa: ASSQAPNEQY

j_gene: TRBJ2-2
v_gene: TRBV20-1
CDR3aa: SAREAGGNTGELF

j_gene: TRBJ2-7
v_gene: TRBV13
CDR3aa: ASSYLAGVQY

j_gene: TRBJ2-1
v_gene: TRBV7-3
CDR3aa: ASAPTRTSNEQF

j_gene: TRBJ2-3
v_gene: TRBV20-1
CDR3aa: SARAASTDTQY

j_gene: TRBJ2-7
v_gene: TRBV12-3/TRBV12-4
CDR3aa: ASSTRTPPEQY

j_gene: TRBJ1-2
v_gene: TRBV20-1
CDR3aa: SATTRDRGSYGYT

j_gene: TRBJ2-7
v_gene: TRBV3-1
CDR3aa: ASQGVNEQY

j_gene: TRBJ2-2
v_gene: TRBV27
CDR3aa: ASRPIRTGSRSLF

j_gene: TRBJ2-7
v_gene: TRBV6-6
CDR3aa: ASSRTYEQY

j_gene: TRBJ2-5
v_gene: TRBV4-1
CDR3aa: ASSVSFGDQETQY

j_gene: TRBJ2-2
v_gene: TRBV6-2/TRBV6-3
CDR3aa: ASSSPSPGQTVAGELF

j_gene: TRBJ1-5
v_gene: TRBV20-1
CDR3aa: SARGGGTGSAQH

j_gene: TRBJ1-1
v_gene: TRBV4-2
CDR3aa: ASSQDTRVNTEAF

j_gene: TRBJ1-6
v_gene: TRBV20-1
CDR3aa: SARDFRGVNSPLH

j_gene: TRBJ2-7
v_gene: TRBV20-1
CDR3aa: SAGGHSSYKQY

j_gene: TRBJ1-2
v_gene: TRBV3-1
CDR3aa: ASSQGTANYGYT

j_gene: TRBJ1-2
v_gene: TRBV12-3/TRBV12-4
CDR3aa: ASSLRDGFYGYT

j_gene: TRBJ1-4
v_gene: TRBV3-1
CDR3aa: ASSQAQEKLF

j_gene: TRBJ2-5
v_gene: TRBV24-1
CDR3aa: ATSDLDRETQY

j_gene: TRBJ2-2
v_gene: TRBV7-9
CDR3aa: ASRPPDRVVAGELF